This T cell receptor beta chain was captured by sequencing in a study of blood T cell repertoires in COVID-19. Under the authors' procedure: Amplification of reference gene primers was used by the study to estimate nucleated cell counts. Here immunoSEQ multiplex PCR was the method, and the copy in TCRdb shows in-frame clones only, minus some. V, J and clone size derive from that table, while D and trimming were established from the DNA sequence. The repertoire consists of 200,000 to 300,000 clones, with 83% occurring once and the leading ten covering around 5.5%. The TCR originated in a human donor in a cohort sampled during active COVID-19. Input material: peripheral blood.

The CDR3 loop reads CSVLGQGNQPQHF. The CDR3 DNA reads as TGCAGCGTGCTGGGACAAGGCAATCAGCCCCAGCATTTT. This chain connects TRBV29-1 to TRBJ1-5, with a possible D match to TRBD1 (6 bases). CDR3 length equals 13 residues. The V gene's germline CDR1 is SQVTM and CDR2 ANQGSEA. Trimming took off 6 bases at V and 2 bases at J, with 11 bases between the two ends.